A single sample is the source of the 20 T cell receptor beta chains below, sequenced in a study of blood T cell repertoires in COVID-19. The protocol was immunoSEQ multiplex PCR, while the TCRdb copy is restricted to in-frame clones and leaves out a portion. This sample has a few hundred thousand clones; over 65% occur once, and the top ten carry less than 6%. Sequenced input: peripheral blood. All receptors derive from a man aged 55 to 69 who had recovered from COVID-19.

This clone turned up a few times. The rearrangement joins TRBV3-1 (or the pseudogene TRBV3-2) to TRBJ2-7; 8 bases map to TRBD2. J was trimmed by 2 bases and V by 3 bases; bases with no gene match: 6. The CDR3 spans 15 residues. CDR1 LGHDT and CDR2 YNNKEL come from the germline V gene (reference sequence). The chain's CDR3 is CASSQAGTRAYEQYF. In DNA form, the CDR3 reads TGTGCCAGCAGCCAGGCCGGGACTAGGGCCTACGAGCAGTACTTC.

The genes are TRBV6-2 or TRBV6-3 and TRBJ1-5, with 7 positions matching TRBD1. CDR1 is MNHEY, CDR2 SVGEGT, per germline. This CDR3 region has 16 residues. Trimming cost V 5 bases and J 4 bases; bases outside gene matches: 11. CDR3: CASSKIQGLTNQPQHF. In DNA, the CDR3 is TGTGCCAGCAGTAAGATACAGGGGTTAACAAATCAGCCCCAGCATTTT.

The chain combines TRBV5-1 with TRBJ1-1; D is possibly TRBD1 (5 bases). Germline CDR1 SGHRS, CDR2 YFSETQ. The CDR3 loop spans 13 amino acids. V was shortened by 7 bases and J by 2 bases, with 12 bases between the two germline ends. The CDR3 loop is CASGTKTNTEAFF. The CDR3 bases are TGCGCCAGCGGGACTAAAACCAACACTGAAGCTTTCTTT.

The V call is TRBV7-2, the J call TRBJ1-5; 8 positions match TRBD1. CDR1 SGHTA and CDR2 FQGNSA come from the germline V gene. The CDR3 length is 16 residues. V trimming: 1 base; J trimming: 1 base; junction bases outside the gene matches: 3. The CDR3 sequence is CASSLVQGASNQPQHF. Written as DNA, the CDR3 is TGTGCCAGCAGCTTAGTTCAGGGGGCGAGCAATCAGCCCCAGCATTTT.

The chain recombines TRBV11-2 with TRBJ2-6; D gene ambiguous. V was clipped by 5 bases and J by 0 bases, with 8 bases between them. The CDR3 totals 15 residues. Looked up from germline, CDR1 is SGHAT and CDR2 is FQNNGV. The CDR3 nucleotides read TGTGCCAGCAGCAGGAGCAGCTCTGGGGCCAACGTCCTGACTTTC. Translation: CASSRSSSGANVLTF.

The genes are TRBV9 and TRBJ1-2; maybe TRBD1 (6 bases). Germline loops: CDR1 SGDLS, CDR2 YYNGEE. V lost 4 bases and J 2 bases, leaving 12 bases between the germline ends. This CDR3 contains 14 residues. The CDR3 spells CASSPQDRNYGYTF. CDR3 sequence (DNA): TGTGCCAGCAGCCCCCAGGACAGAAACTATGGCTACACCTTC.

CDR3 sequence (DNA): TGTGCCTGGAGACAAGAACACGAGCAGTACTTC. This sequence encodes CAWRQEHEQYF. The chain links TRBV30 to TRBJ2-7; D remains ambiguous. V was pared by 3 bases and J by 5 bases, with 8 bases between. This CDR3 is built from 11 residues. Germline V gene lookup returns CDR1 GTSNPN and CDR2 SVGIG (reference sequence).

V and J are TRBV25-1 and TRBJ2-5, with D possibly matching TRBD2 (5 bases). The CDR3 loop spans 15 amino acids. CDR1 MGHDK and CDR2 SYGVNS come from the germline V gene. Trimming shortened V by 2 bases and J by 0 bases, and 10 bases separated the two germline ends. CDR3 residues: CASSERPGNQETQYF. The CDR3 coding sequence is TGTGCCAGCAGTGAACGTCCGGGGAACCAAGAGACCCAGTACTTC.

This chain connects TRBV6-5 to TRBJ1-2, with 9 bases lining up with TRBD1. Germline CDR1 is MNHEY and CDR2 is SVGAGI. V lost 6 bases and J lost 4; bases outside the gene matches: 3. The CDR3 length is 13 residues. Here the CDR3 reads CASSDRGSYGYTF. DNA for the CDR3: TGTGCCAGCAGCGACAGGGGGAGCTATGGCTACACCTTC.

The genes are TRBV6-5 and TRBJ1-2; 12 bases are shared with TRBD1. The germline V gene has CDR1 MNHEY and CDR2 SVGAGI. This CDR3 has 15 residues. V gave up 8 bases and J gave up 2 bases; unmatched junction bases: 6. CDR3: CASRKGTGGNYGYTF. CDR3 DNA: TGTGCCAGCCGCAAGGGGACAGGGGGCAACTATGGCTACACCTTC.

J is TRBJ2-5 and V is TRBV5-6; TRBD1 matches 9 bases. This CDR3 is built from 14 residues. V trimming: 2 bases; J trimming: 5 bases; junction bases outside the gene matches: 4. Per the germline V gene, CDR1 is SGHDT and CDR2 is YYEEEE. The CDR3 nucleotides read TGTGCCAGCAGCTTACAGGGGGCTCAGGAGACCCAGTACTTC. This sequence encodes CASSLQGAQETQYF.

CDR3 region: CASSQDFTDTEAFF. CDR3 nucleotide sequence: TGTGCCAGCAGCCAAGATTTCACAGACACTGAAGCTTTCTTT. The J gene is TRBJ1-1, the V gene TRBV3-1 (or the pseudogene TRBV3-2), with D hard to call. The CDR3 has 14 amino acids. Trimming removed 0 bases from V and 3 bases from J, with 8 bases in between. Germline assignment: CDR1 LGHDT and CDR2 YNNKEL (reference sequence).

The chain joins TRBV2 to TRBJ1-1; unclear D gene. Trimming cost V 6 bases and J 3 bases, with 8 bases left between them. This CDR3 has 12 residues. Germline V lookup: CDR1 SNHLY, CDR2 FYNNEI. The CDR3 sequence is CASSARYTEAFF. CDR3 bases: TGTGCCAGCAGCGCACGGTACACTGAAGCTTTCTTT.

The table lists this clone with a count of one. V and J are TRBV4-2 and TRBJ2-7; the D gene is possibly TRBD2 (6 bases). CDR3 length equals 18 residues. CDR1 is LGHNA, CDR2 YNFKEQ, per germline. Trimming removed 4 bases at V and 1 base at J, with 23 bases between. The CDR3 is CASSLQRGSGIKSYEQYF. In nucleotides, the CDR3 is TGTGCCAGCAGCCTGCAACGGGGTAGCGGCATCAAGTCCTACGAGCAGTACTTC.

This chain uses TRBV25-1 with TRBJ1-1; the D gene is possibly TRBD1 (5 bases). The ends were cut back, 3 bases at V and 5 bases at J, with 16 bases in the middle. CDR1 is MGHDK and CDR2 is SYGVNS in the germline V gene. The CDR3 is 15 residues long. CDR3 bases: TGTGCCAGCAGTGATACTCGGAGGGGCGGGACTGAAGCTTTCTTT. Its protein product is CASSDTRRGGTEAFF.

This clone was recorded only once. This chain uses TRBV2 with TRBJ2-7; 12 bases are a match to TRBD1. This CDR3 has 15 amino acids. The V gene end was trimmed by 6 bases and the J gene end by 0 bases; junction bases not matched to a gene: 3. Germline-derived CDR1 and CDR2 are SNHLY and FYNNEI. The CDR3 reads CASRAGQGASYEQYF. CDR3 sequence (DNA): TGTGCCAGCAGGGCGGGACAGGGGGCCTCCTACGAGCAGTACTTC.

The gene calls are TRBV3-1 (or the pseudogene TRBV3-2) and TRBJ2-2; TRBD1 matches at 8 bases. The CDR3 is made up of 19 amino acids. CDR1 and CDR2 (germline): LGHDT, YNNKEL (reference sequence). V lost 4 bases, J lost 2 bases, and 15 bases stayed unmatched. The CDR3 DNA is TGTGCCAGCAGCCTTTACCGACTACGGACAGGGAGAAACACCGGGGAGCTGTTTTTT. Protein product: CASSLYRLRTGRNTGELFF.

V is TRBV2 and J is TRBJ1-5; D might be TRBD1 (6 bases). The germline gives CDR1 SNHLY, CDR2 FYNNEI. The CDR3 consists of 14 residues. Trimming stripped 6 bases from V and 4 bases from J, with 13 bases between. DNA for the CDR3: TGTGCCAGCAGAGAAAGGACAGCGAATCAGCCCCAGCATTTT. This gives the protein CASRERTANQPQHF.

This chain links TRBV27 with TRBJ1-4; 7 bases fit TRBD1. V lost 4 bases, J lost 6 bases, and 8 bases stayed unmatched. Germline CDR1 MNHEY, CDR2 SMNVEV (reference sequence). The CDR3 is 15 residues long. The chain's CDR3 is CASSSLRQGDEKLFF. DNA for the CDR3: TGTGCCAGCAGTTCCCTTAGGCAGGGGGATGAAAAACTGTTTTTT.

The chain employs TRBV5-4 and TRBJ2-2; D perhaps matches TRBD1 (5 bases). Germline V gives CDR1 SGHNT, CDR2 YYREEE (reference sequence). V gave up 0 bases and J gave up 5 bases, with 20 bases separating them. This CDR3 is built from 18 residues. CDR3 bases: TGTGCCAGCAGCTTGGCCGGTGTGGGCAGGGCAGGTACCGGGGAGCTGTTTTTT. This gives the protein CASSLAGVGRAGTGELFF.